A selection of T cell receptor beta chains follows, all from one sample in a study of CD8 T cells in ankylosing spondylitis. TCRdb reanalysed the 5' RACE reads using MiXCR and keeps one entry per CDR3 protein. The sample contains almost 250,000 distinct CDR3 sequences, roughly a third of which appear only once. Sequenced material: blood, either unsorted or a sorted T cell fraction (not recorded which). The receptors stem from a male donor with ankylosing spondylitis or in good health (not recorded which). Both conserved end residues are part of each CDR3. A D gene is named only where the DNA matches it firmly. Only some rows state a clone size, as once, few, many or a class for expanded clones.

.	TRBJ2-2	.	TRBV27	CASTHDTGELFF	TGTGCCAGCACCCATGACACCGGGGAGCTGTTTTTT
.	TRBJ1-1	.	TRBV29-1	CSVEAWASDTEAFF	TGCAGCGTTGAGGCCTGGGCCTCGGACACTGAAGCTTTCTTT
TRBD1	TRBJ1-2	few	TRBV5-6	CASSLGQGIRVYGYTF	TGTGCCAGCAGCTTGGGACAGGGCATACGAGTCTATGGCTACACCTTC
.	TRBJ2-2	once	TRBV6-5	CASSYSRLYGELFF	TGTGCCAGCAGTTACTCGAGGCTATACGGGGAGCTGTTTTTT
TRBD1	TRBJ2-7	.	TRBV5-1	CASHLTGGSDEQYF	TGCGCCAGCCACTTGACAGGGGGCTCCGACGAGCAGTACTTC
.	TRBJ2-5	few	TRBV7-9	CASSLVVGFQAETQYF	TGTGCCAGCAGCTTAGTCGTAGGTTTCCAAGCAGAGACCCAGTACTTC
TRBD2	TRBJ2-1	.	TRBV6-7	CAISLGRGRAGGHYNEQFF	TGTGCCATCAGTTTAGGCAGGGGGAGAGCGGGGGGCCACTACAATGAGCAGTTCTTC
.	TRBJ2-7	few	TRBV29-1	CSVDRGNYEQYF	TGCAGCGTTGATCGAGGGAATTACGAGCAGTACTTC
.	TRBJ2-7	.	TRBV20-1	CSARQDAYEQYF	TGCAGTGCTAGACAGGACGCCTACGAGCAGTACTTC
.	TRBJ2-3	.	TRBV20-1	CSASREPALPDTQYF	TGCAGTGCTAGCCGGGAGCCGGCCCTCCCAGATACGCAGTATTTT
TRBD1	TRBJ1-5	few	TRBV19	CASSIGFGTGYQPQHF	TGTGCCAGTAGTATAGGATTCGGGACAGGGTACCAGCCCCAGCATTTT
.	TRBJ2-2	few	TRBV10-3	CAISESHRINTGELFF	TGTGCCATCAGTGAGTCCCACCGGATTAACACCGGGGAGCTGTTTTTT
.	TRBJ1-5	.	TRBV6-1	CASARGAGQPQHF	TGTGCCAGCGCCCGGGGGGCAGGTCAGCCCCAGCATTTT
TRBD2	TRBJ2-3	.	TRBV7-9	CASSSGTSGVTQYF	TGTGCCAGCAGTTCCGGGACTAGCGGAGTCACGCAGTATTTT
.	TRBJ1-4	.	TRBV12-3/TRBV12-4	CASSPNPGRGEEKLFF	TGTGCCAGCAGCCCAAACCCGGGACGGGGGGAAGAAAAACTGTTTTTT
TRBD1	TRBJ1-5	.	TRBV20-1	CSANRGSWDSNQPQHF	TGCAGTGCCAACAGGGGGAGTTGGGATAGCAATCAGCCCCAGCATTTT
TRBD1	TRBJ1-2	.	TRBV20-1	CSARLVGQGGYGYTF	TGCAGTGCTAGATTAGTGGGGCAGGGGGGCTATGGCTACACCTTC
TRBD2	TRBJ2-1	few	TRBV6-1	CASRKTSGGNEQFF	TGTGCCAGCAGAAAGACTAGCGGGGGCAATGAGCAGTTCTTC
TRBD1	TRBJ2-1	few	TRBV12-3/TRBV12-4	CASRGQGPYNEQFF	TGTGCCAGCAGGGGACAGGGACCCTACAATGAGCAGTTCTTC
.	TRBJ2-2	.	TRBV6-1	CASRGSGDTGELFF	TGTGCCAGCAGGGGGTCCGGGGACACCGGGGAGCTGTTTTTT
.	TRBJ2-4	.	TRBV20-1	CSAGGWGRTIAKNIQYF	TGCAGTGCTGGGGGGTGGGGTAGAACCATAGCCAAAAACATTCAGTACTTC
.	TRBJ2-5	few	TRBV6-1	CASSPRHDFGETQYF	TGTGCCAGCAGTCCAAGACACGATTTCGGTGAGACCCAGTACTTC